These 3 T cell receptor beta chains originate from one sample sequenced in a study of CD8+CD57+ T cells in acquired aplastic anemia. Before being chosen for sequencing, patients had shown CD8+CD57+ cell expansion by flow cytometry. The study profiled TCR beta VDJ and CDR3 using genomic DNA as template. Each CDR3 protein is one row after TCRdb ran MiXCR on the reads. The sample includes hundreds of thousands of distinct CDR3 sequences, over 40% of them seen just once. The sequenced sample was sorted CD4+, CD8+, or CD8+CD57+ T cells (not recorded which) from PBMCs. The receptors were sampled from a human donor with aplastic anemia.

The chain combines TRBV24-1 with TRBJ2-3; D is perhaps TRBD2 (6 bases). Germline values: CDR1 KGHDR, CDR2 SFDVKD. V lost 4 bases, J lost 6 bases, and 7 bases lay in between. CDR3 length: 12 amino acids. The CDR3 loop is CATSDRGDTQYF. The CDR3 DNA follows: TGTGCCACCAGTGACCGGGGGGATACGCAGTATTTT.

This clonotype showed up many times. V is TRBV12-3 or TRBV12-4 and J is TRBJ2-1, with 8 bases fitting TRBD2. CDR3 size: 13 residues. The junction had 10 bases not matched to a gene; V was cut back by 10 bases and J by 8 bases. The CDR3 nucleotides read TGTGCCACCGGGTCCAGCGGGGGCCATGAGCAGTTCTTC. Amino acids: CATGSSGGHEQFF.

This clonotype was observed once. The rearrangement joins TRBV9 to TRBJ1-6, with a tentative D call TRBD1 (6 bases). Trimming left V 6 bases short and J 7 bases short, with 17 bases between. Germline assignment: CDR1 SGDLS and CDR2 YYNGEE. The CDR3 covers 15 residues. The CDR3 here is CASTEGGRFNSPLHF. CDR3 nucleotides: TGTGCCAGCACCGAGGGGGGACGGTTCAATTCACCCCTCCACTTT. Full variable domain (rest looked up from reference TRBV9 and TRBJ1-6): DSGVTQTPKHLITATGQRVTLRCSPRSGDLSVYWYQQSLDQGLQFLIQYYNGEERAKGNILERFSAQQFPDLHSELNLSSLELGDSALYFCASTEGGRFNSPLHFGNGTRLTVT.